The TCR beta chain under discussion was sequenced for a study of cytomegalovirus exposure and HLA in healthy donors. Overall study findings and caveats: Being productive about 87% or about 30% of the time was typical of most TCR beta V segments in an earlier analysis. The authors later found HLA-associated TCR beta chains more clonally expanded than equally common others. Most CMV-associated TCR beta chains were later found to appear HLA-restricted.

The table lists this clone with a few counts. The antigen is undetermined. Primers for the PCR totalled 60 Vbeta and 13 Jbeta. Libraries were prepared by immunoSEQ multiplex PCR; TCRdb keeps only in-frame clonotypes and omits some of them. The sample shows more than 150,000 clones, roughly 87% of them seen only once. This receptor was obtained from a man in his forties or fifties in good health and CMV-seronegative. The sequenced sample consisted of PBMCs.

The CDR3 coding sequence is TGCGCCAGCAGCCAAGATACCGTAGCGGGAGTATGGAATACGCAGTATTTT. Translating it yields CASSQDTVAGVWNTQYF. The chain joins TRBV4-3 to TRBJ2-3; 9 positions agree with TRBD2. This CDR3 contains 17 residues. V lost 0 bases, J lost 7 bases, and 11 bases stayed unmatched. CDR1 LGHNA and CDR2 YSLEER come from the germline V gene.